This T cell receptor (beta chain) was identified in a study of blood T cell repertoires in COVID-19. About the research overall: The cDNA or gDNA used as material had been derived from T cells, B-cell-depleted T cells, or PBMCs.

The CDR3 is 11 residues long. Deletions cut 10 bases from V and 4 bases from J, with 11 bases between. Germline V gives CDR1 MNHEY, CDR2 SVGAGI. The authors' processing: Reference gene primer amplification gave estimated nucleated cell counts. Clones were sequenced by immunoSEQ multiplex PCR, and TCRdb holds only the in-frame ones, with some missing. That table gives V, J and clone size, and the DNA gave D and trimming. This sample has around 80,000 clones; about four fifths occur once, and the top ten carry 9% to 10%. Material for sequencing was peripheral blood. The V gene is TRBV6-5, the J gene TRBJ2-7; D not certain. This receptor was taken from a human donor in a cohort sampled during active COVID-19. CDR3 coding DNA: TGTGCCATCCAAATCACTTACGAGCAGTACTTC. This translates into CAIQITYEQYF.